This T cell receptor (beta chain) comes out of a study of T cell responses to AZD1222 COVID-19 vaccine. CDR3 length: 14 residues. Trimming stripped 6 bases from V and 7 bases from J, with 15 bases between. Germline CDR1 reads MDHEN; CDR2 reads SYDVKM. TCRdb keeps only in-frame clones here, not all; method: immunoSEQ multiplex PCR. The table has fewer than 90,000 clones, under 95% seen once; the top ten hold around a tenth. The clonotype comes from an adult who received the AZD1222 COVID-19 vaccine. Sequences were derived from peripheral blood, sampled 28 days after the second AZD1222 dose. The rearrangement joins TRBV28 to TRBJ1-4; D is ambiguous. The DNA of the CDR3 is TGTGCCAGCAGCCCTGGATACCTAGGTGAAAAACTGTTTTTT. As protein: CASSPGYLGEKLFF. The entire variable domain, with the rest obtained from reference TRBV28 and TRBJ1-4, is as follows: DVKVTQSSRYLVKRTGEKVFLECVQDMDHENMFWYRQDPGLGLRLIYFSYDVKMKEKGDIPEGYSVSREKKERFSLILESASTNQTSMYLCASSPGYLGEKLFFGSGTQLSVL.